Listed below are T cell receptor beta chains from one sample, sequenced in a study of identical twins. Each CDR3 protein is one row after TCRdb ran MiXCR on the 5' RACE reads. The sample shows approximately 890,000 distinct CDR3 sequences, over 9% of them seen only once. This same sample was also part of a study on yellow fever vaccine responses in identical twins.

Sequencing used PBMCs. The receptors were gathered from a woman under 30 in good health. CDR3s include the opening cysteine and the closing phenylalanine or tryptophan. The D gene is left open where the match is weak. Clone size is not always given. Where it is, it says once, few, many or a class for expanded clones.

v_call: TRBV7-3
j_call: TRBJ1-1
clone_size: many
d_call: TRBD1
cdr3_nt: TGTGCCAGCAGCATACAGGGGCCGAACACTGAAGCTTTCTTT
cdr3_aa: CASSIQGPNTEAFF

v_call: TRBV12-3/TRBV12-4
j_call: TRBJ2-7
clone_size: few
d_call: TRBD1
cdr3_nt: TGTGCCAGCATTGGGACAGCAAGCGAGCAGTACTTC
cdr3_aa: CASIGTASEQYF

v_call: TRBV4-1
j_call: TRBJ1-2
clone_size: few
d_call: -
cdr3_nt: TGCGCCAGCAGCCAAGAAGGGCCCGATGGCTACACCTTC
cdr3_aa: CASSQEGPDGYTF

v_call: TRBV10-3
j_call: TRBJ2-7
clone_size: few
d_call: -
cdr3_nt: TGTGCCATCAGTGATTTGGCGGGGAGCTCCTACGAGCAGTACTTC
cdr3_aa: CAISDLAGSSYEQYF

v_call: TRBV7-9
j_call: TRBJ2-1
clone_size: few
d_call: -
cdr3_nt: TGTGCCAGCAGCTTAGGGGGTTCCGGCTCCTACAATAAGCAGTTCTTC
cdr3_aa: CASSLGGSGSYNKQFF

v_call: TRBV5-8
j_call: TRBJ2-3
clone_size: few
d_call: TRBD2
cdr3_nt: TGTGCCAGCAGCTTGGAACTAGCGGGAGGAAGCACAGATACGCAGTATTTT
cdr3_aa: CASSLELAGGSTDTQYF

v_call: TRBV20-1
j_call: TRBJ2-1
clone_size: few
d_call: -
cdr3_nt: TGCAGTGCTAGAGATCTGGCCAATGAGCAGTTCTTC
cdr3_aa: CSARDLANEQFF

v_call: TRBV20-1
j_call: TRBJ2-1
clone_size: many
d_call: -
cdr3_nt: TGCAGTGCTAGAGATCTGTTCAGGGCTAATGAGCAGTTCTTC
cdr3_aa: CSARDLFRANEQFF

v_call: TRBV28
j_call: TRBJ2-1
clone_size: -
d_call: TRBD2
cdr3_nt: TGTGCCAGCAGGCCACAAGCTAGCGGGAGTCAATTCTTC
cdr3_aa: CASRPQASGSQFF

v_call: TRBV12-3/TRBV12-4
j_call: TRBJ2-1
clone_size: -
d_call: TRBD1
cdr3_nt: TGTGCCAGCAGCCAGGGGGTGGCCTACAATGAGCAGTTCTTC
cdr3_aa: CASSQGVAYNEQFF

v_call: TRBV3-1
j_call: TRBJ2-1
clone_size: many
d_call: -
cdr3_nt: TGTGCCAGCAGCCAGACTCACTTGCGGACCTACAATGAGCAGTTCTTC
cdr3_aa: CASSQTHLRTYNEQFF

v_call: TRBV20-1
j_call: TRBJ1-2
clone_size: many
d_call: -
cdr3_nt: TGCAGTGACCGGAGAAACTACGGGAGGCTCTATGGCTACACCTTC
cdr3_aa: CSDRRNYGRLYGYTF

v_call: TRBV5-1
j_call: TRBJ2-1
clone_size: few
d_call: -
cdr3_nt: TGCGCCAGCAGCCCCCGGCGGGGAGCCTACAATGAGCAGTTCTTC
cdr3_aa: CASSPRRGAYNEQFF